This T cell receptor beta chain was recorded in a study of T cells after yellow fever vaccination. By 5'RACE template switching, TCR cDNA was produced, with a universal primer site and UMIs added in the process. One entry per CDR3 protein, called by TCRdb with MiXCR from the 5' RACE reads. The repertoire includes about 630,000 distinct CDR3 sequences, 9% to 15% of them detected once, and under 15% sits in the top ten. Study results and caveats: Although most clonotypes did not, a small share appeared in both CD4 and CD8 compartments. Clones that expanded after primary vaccination mostly reappeared after the booster (nearly 98% CD4, approximately 85% CD8).

This clonotype was counted many times. Its target is unknown. Between the trimmed V and J ends, which lost 5 bases and 9 bases, there was a span of 11 bases. The CDR3 totals 12 residues. The clonotype comes from a man aged 25-45 years who received the YFV17D yellow fever vaccine. This sequence joins TRBV12-3 or TRBV12-4 and TRBJ1-5; a possible D gene is TRBD1 (5 bases). The sequenced sample was PBMCs, obtained on the day of the yellow fever booster vaccination. This CDR3 reads CASSVGDWPQHF. Written as DNA, the CDR3 is TGTGCCAGCAGTGTAGGGGATTGGCCCCAGCATTTT.